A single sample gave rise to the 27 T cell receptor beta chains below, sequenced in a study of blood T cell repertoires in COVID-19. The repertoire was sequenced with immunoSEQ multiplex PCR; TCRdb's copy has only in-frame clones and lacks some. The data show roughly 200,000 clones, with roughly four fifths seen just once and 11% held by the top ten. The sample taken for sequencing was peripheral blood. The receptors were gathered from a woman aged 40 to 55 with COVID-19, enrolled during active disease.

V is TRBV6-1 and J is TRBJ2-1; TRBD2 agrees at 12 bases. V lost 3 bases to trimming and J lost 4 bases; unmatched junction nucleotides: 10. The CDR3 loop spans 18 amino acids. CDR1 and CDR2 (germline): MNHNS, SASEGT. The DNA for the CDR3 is TGTGCCAGCAGTGAGGCACCCATAGGACTAGCGGGGTACAATGAGCAGTTCTTC. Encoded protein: CASSEAPIGLAGYNEQFF.

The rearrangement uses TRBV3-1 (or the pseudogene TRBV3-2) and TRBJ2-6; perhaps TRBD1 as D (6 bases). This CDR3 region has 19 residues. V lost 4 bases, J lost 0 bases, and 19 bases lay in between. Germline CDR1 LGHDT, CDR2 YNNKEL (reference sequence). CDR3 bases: TGTGCCAGCAGCCCCTGGGTGACAGGAGAGAGCTCTGGGGCCAACGTCCTGACTTTC. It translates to CASSPWVTGESSGANVLTF.

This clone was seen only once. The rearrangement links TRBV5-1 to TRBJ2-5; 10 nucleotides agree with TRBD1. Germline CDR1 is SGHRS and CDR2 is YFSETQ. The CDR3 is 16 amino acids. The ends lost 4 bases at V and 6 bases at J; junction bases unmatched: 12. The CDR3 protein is CASSPSGQGIKQTQYF. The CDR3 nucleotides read TGCGCCAGCAGCCCGTCGGGACAGGGGATCAAACAGACCCAGTACTTC.

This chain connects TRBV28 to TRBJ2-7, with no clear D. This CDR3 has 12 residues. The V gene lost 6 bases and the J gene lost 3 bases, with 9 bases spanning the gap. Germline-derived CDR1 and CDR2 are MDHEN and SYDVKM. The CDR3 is CASSPLGYEQYF. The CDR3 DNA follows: TGTGCCAGCAGCCCACTTGGCTACGAGCAGTACTTC.

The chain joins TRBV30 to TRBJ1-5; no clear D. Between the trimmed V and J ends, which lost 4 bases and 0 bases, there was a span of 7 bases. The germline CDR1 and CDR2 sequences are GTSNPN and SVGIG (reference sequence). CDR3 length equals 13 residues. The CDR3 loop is CAWNVASNQPQHF. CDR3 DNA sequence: TGTGCCTGGAATGTGGCTAGCAATCAGCCCCAGCATTTT.

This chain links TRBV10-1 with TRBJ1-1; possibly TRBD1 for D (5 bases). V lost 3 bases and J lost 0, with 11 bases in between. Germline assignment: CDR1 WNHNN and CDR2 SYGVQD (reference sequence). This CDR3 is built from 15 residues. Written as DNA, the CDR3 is TGCGCCAGCAGTGACTCAGGGTCCGTGAACACTGAAGCTTTCTTT. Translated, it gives CASSDSGSVNTEAFF.

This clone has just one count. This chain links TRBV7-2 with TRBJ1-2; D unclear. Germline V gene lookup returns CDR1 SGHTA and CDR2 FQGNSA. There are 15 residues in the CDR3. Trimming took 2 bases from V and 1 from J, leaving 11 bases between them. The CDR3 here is CASSLFRGINYGYTF. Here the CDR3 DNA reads TGTGCCAGCAGCTTATTCAGAGGGATTAACTATGGCTACACCTTC.

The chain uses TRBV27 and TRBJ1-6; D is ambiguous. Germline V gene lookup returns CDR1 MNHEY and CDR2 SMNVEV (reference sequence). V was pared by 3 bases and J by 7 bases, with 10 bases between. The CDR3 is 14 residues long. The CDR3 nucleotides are TGTGCCAGCAGTTTCGGAGGTGACAATTCACCCCTCCACTTT. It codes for CASSFGGDNSPLHF.

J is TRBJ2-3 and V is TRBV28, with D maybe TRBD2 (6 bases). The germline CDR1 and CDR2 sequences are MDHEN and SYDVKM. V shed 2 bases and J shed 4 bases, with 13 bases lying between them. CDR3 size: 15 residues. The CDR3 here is CASSLVQGGADTQYF. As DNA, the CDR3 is TGTGCCAGCAGTTTAGTGCAGGGAGGAGCAGATACGCAGTATTTT.

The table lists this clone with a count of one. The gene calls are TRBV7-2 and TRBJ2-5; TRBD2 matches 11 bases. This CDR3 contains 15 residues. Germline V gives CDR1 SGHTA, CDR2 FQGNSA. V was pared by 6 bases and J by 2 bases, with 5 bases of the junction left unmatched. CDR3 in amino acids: CASSQTSGIQETQYF. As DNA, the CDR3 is TGTGCCAGCAGTCAGACTAGCGGGATTCAAGAGACCCAGTACTTC.

This CDR3 is CASSLQGAYNEQFF. CDR3 nucleotide sequence: TGTGCCAGCAGCTTGCAGGGCGCCTACAATGAGCAGTTCTTC. The chain recombines TRBV7-3 with TRBJ2-1; D is possibly TRBD1 (5 bases). Germline-derived CDR1 and CDR2 are SGHTA and FQGTGA. V was clipped by 3 bases and J by 2 bases, with 8 bases between them. CDR3 length: 14 residues. The full variable domain, completed using reference TRBV7-3 and TRBJ2-1, is GAGVSQTPSNKVTEKGKYVELRCDPISGHTALYWYRQSLGQGPEFLIYFQGTGAADDSGLPNDRFFAVRPEGSVSTLKIQRTERGDSAVYLCASSLQGAYNEQFFGPGTRLTVL.

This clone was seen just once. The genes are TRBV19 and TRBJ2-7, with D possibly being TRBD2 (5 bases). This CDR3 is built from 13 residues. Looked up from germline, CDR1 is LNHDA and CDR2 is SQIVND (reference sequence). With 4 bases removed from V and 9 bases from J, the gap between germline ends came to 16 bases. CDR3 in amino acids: CASSKTRMEAQYF. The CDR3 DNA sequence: TGTGCCAGTAGTAAGACCCGTATGGAGGCGCAGTACTTC.

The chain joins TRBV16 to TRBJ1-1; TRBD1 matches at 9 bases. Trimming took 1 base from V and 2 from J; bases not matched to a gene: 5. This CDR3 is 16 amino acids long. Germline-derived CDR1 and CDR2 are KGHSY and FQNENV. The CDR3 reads CASSQLTGGLNTEAFF. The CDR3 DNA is TGTGCCAGCAGCCAATTGACAGGGGGGCTTAACACTGAAGCTTTCTTT.

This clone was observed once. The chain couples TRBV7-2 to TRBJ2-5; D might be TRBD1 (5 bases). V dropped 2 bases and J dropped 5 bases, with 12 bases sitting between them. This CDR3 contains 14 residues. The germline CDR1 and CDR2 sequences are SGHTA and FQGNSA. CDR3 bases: TGTGCCAGCAGCTTATGGCAGGGTGGGGAGACCCAGTACTTC. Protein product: CASSLWQGGETQYF.

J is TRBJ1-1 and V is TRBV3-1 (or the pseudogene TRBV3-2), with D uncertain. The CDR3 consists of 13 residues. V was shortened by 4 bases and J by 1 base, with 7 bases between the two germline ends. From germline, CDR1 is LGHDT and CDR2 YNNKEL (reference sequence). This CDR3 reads CASSRGRNTEAFF. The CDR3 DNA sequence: TGTGCCAGCAGCCGTGGGAGGAACACTGAAGCTTTCTTT.

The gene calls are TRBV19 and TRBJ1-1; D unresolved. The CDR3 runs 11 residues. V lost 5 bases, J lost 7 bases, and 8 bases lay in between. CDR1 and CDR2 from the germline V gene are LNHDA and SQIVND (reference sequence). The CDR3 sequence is CASSAISEAFF. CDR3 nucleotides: TGTGCCAGTAGTGCAATCAGTGAAGCTTTCTTT.

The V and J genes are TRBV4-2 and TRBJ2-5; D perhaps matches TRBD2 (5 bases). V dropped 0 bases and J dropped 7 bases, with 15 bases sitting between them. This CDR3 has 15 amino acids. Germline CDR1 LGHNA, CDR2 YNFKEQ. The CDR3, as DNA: TGTGCCAGCAGCCAAGATCGGGGTGTTGGGCGGACCCAGTACTTC. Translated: CASSQDRGVGRTQYF.

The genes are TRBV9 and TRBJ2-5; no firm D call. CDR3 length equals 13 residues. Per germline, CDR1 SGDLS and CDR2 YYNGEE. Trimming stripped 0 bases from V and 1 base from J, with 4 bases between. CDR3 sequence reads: CASSVDLQETQYF. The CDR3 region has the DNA TGTGCCAGCAGCGTAGATCTCCAAGAGACCCAGTACTTC.

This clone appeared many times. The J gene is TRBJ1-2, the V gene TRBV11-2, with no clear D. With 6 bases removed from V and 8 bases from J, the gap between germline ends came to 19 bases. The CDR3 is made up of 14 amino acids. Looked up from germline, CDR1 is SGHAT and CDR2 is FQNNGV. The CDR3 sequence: CASRFSSLIGGYTF. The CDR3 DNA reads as TGTGCCAGCAGATTTAGCTCTCTGATCGGGGGCTACACCTTC.

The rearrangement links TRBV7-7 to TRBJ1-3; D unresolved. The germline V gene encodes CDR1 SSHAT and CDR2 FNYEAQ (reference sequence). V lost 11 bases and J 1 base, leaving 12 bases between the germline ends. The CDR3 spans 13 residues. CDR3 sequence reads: CAGSGISGNTIYF. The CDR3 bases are TGTGCCGGATCCGGGATTTCTGGAAACACCATATATTTT.

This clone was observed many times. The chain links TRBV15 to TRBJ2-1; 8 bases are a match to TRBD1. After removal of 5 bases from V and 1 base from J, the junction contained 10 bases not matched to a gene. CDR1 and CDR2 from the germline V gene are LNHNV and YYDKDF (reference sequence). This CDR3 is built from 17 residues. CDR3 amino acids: CATSGRDRPLSYNEQFF. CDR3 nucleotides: TGTGCCACCAGCGGTAGGGACAGGCCCCTTTCCTACAATGAGCAGTTCTTC.

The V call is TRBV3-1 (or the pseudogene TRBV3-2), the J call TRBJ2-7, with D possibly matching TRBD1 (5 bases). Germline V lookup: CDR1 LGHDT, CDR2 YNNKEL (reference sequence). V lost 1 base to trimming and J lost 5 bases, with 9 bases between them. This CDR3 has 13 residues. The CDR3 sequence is CASSQGGHDEQYV. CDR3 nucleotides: TGTGCCAGCAGCCAAGGGGGCCATGACGAGCAGTACGTC.

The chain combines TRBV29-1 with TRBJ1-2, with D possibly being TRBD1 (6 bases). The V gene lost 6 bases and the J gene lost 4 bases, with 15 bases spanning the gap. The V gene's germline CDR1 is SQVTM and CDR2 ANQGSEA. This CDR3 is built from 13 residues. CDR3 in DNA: TGCAGCGTCAGTCAGGGGAGTAGCTATGGCTACACCTTC. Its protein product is CSVSQGSSYGYTF. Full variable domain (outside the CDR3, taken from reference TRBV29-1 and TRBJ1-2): SAVISQKPSRDICQRGTSLTIQCQVDSQVTMMFWYRQQPGQSLTLIATANQGSEATYESGFVIDKFPISRPNLTFSTLTVSNMSPEDSSIYLCSVSQGSSYGYTFGSGTRLTVV.

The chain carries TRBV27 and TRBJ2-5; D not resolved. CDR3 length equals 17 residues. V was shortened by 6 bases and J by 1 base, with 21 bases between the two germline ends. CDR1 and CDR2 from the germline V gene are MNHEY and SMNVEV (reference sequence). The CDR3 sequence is CASRPPPGQATQETQYF. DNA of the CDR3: TGTGCCAGCAGACCACCCCCTGGGCAGGCGACCCAAGAGACCCAGTACTTC.

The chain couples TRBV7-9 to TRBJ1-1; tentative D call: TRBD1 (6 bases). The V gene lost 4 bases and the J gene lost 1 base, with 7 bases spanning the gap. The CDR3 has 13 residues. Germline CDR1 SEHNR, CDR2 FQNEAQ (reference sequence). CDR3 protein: CASSSQGNTEAFF. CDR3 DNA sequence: TGTGCCAGCAGCTCACAGGGGAACACTGAAGCTTTCTTT.

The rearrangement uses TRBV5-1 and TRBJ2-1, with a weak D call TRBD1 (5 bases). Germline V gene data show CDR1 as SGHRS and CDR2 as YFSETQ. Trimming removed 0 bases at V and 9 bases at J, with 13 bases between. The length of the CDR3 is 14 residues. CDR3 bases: TGCGCCAGCAGCTTGGAGGGGCTAGGCGGTGAGCAGTTCTTC. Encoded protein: CASSLEGLGGEQFF.

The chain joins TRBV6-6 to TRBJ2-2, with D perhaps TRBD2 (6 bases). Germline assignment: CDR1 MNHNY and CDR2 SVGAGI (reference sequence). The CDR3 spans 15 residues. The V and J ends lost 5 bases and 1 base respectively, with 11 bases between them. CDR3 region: CASSTGGLNTGELFF. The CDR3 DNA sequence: TGTGCCAGCAGTACCGGGGGATTGAACACCGGGGAGCTGTTTTTT.